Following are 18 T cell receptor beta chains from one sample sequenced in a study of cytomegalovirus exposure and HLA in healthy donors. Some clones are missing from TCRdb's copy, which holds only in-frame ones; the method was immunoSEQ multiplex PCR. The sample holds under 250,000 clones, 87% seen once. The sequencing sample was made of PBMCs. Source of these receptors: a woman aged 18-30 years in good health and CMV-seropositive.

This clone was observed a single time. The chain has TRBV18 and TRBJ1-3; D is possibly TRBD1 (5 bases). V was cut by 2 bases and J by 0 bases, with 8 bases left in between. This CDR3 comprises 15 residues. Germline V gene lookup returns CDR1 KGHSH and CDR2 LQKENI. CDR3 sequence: CASSPNQGSGNTIYF. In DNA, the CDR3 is TGTGCCAGCTCACCAAACCAGGGCTCTGGAAACACCATATATTTT.

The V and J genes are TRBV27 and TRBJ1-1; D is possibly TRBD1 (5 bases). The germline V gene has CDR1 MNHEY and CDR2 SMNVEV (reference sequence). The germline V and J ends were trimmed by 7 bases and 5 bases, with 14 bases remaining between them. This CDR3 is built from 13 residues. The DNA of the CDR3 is TGTGCCAGCACGAACGTACAGGAGACTGAAGCTTTCTTT. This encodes CASTNVQETEAFF.

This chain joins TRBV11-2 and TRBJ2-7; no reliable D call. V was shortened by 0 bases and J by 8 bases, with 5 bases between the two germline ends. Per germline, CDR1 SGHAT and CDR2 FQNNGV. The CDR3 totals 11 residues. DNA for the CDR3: TGTGCCAGCAGCTTAGACAGTCAGCAGTACTTC. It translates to CASSLDSQQYF.

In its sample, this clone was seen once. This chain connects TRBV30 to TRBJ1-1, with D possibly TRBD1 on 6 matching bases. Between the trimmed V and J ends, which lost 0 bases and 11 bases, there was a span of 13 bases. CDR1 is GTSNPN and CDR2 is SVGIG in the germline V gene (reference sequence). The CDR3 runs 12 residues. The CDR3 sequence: CAWSVQRGNAFF. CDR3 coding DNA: TGTGCCTGGAGTGTACAGAGGGGGAATGCTTTCTTT.

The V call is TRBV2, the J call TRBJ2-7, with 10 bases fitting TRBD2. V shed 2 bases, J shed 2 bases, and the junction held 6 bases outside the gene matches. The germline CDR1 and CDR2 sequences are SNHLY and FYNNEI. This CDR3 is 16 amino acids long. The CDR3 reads CASSERASGRTYEQYF. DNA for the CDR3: TGTGCCAGCAGTGAACGGGCTAGCGGGAGAACCTACGAGCAGTACTTC.

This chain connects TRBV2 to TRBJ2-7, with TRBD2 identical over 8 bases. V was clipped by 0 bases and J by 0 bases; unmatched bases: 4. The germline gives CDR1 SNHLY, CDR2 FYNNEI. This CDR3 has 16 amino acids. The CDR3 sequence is CASSEASSGSSYEQYF. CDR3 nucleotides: TGTGCCAGCAGTGAAGCGTCGAGCGGGAGCTCCTACGAGCAGTACTTC.

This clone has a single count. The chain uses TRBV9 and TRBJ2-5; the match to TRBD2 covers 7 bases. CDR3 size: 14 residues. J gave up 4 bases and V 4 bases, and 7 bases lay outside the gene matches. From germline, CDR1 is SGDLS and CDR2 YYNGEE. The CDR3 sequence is CASSPRTSTETQYF. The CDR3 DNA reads TGTGCCAGCAGCCCCCGGACTAGTACAGAGACCCAGTACTTC. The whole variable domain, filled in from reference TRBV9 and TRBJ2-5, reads DSGVTQTPKHLITATGQRVTLRCSPRSGDLSVYWYQQSLDQGLQFLIQYYNGEERAKGNILERFSAQQFPDLHSELNLSSLELGDSALYFCASSPRTSTETQYFGPGTRLLVL.

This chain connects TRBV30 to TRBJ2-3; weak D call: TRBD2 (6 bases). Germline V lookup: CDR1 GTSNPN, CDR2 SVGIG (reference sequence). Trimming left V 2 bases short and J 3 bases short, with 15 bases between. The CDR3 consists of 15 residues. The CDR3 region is CAWSPTSLVTDTQYF. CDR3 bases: TGTGCCTGGAGTCCGACTAGTCTCGTGACAGATACGCAGTATTTT.

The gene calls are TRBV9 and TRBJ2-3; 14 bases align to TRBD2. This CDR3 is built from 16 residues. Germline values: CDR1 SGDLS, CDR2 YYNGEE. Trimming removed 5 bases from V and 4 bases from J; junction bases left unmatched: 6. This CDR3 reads CASSTGTSGSADTQYF. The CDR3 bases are TGTGCCAGCAGTACTGGGACTAGCGGGAGCGCAGATACGCAGTATTTT.

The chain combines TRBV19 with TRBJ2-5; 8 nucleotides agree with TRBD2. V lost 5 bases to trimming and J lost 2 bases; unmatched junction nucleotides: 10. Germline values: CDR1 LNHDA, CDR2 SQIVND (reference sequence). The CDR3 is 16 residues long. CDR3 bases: TGTGCCAGTAGTGTACAAGCGGGAGTGAATCAAGAGACCCAGTACTTC. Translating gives CASSVQAGVNQETQYF. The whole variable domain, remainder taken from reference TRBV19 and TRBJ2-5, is DGGITQSPKYLFRKEGQNVTLSCEQNLNHDAMYWYRQDPGQGLRLIYYSQIVNDFQKGDIAEGYSVSREKKESFPLTVTSAQKNPTAFYLCASSVQAGVNQETQYFGPGTRLLVL.

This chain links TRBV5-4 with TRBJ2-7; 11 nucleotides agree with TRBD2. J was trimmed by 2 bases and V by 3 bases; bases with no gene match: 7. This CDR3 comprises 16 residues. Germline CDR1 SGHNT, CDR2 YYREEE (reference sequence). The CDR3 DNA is TGTGCCAGCAGCTCCTTTAGCGGGAGGGACCCCTACGAGCAGTACTTC. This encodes CASSSFSGRDPYEQYF.

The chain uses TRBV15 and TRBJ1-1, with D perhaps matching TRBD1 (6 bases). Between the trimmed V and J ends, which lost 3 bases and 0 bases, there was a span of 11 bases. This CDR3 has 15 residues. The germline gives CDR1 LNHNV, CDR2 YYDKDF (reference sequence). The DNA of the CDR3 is TGTGCCACCAGCAGGCTAGAGGGGGTGAACACTGAAGCTTTCTTT. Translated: CATSRLEGVNTEAFF.

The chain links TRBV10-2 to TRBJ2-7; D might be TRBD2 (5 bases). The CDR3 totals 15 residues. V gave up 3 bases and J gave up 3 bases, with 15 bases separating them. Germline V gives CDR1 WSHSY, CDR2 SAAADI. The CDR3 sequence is CASSDGQRRYYEQYF. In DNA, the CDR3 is TGCGCCAGCAGTGACGGCCAGCGGAGATACTACGAGCAGTACTTC.

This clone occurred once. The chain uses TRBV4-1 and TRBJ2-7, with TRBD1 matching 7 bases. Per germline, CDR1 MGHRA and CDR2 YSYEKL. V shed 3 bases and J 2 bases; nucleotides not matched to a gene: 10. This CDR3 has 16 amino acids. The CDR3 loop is CASSQNLQGTPYEQYF. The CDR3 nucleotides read TGCGCCAGCAGCCAGAATTTACAGGGGACCCCCTACGAGCAGTACTTC.

The CDR3: CASSSSGTGSIYGYTF. CDR3 coding DNA: TGTGCCAGCAGTTCCTCCGGGACAGGGTCGATCTATGGCTACACCTTC. The V gene is TRBV28, the J gene TRBJ1-2; 9 bases align to TRBD1. The CDR3 extends over 16 amino acids. CDR1 is MDHEN, CDR2 SYDVKM, per germline. Germline trimming cut 4 bases from V and 4 bases from J; bases unmatched to any gene: 10.

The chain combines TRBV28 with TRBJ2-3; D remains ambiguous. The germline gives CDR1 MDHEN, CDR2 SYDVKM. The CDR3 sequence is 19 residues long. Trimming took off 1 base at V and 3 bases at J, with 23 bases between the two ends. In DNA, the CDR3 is TGTGCCAGCAGTTTATTTTTCATTTTGGGCCTCGGTATTACAGATACGCAGTATTTT. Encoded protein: CASSLFFILGLGITDTQYF.

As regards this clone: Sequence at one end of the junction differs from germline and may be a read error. The CDR3 DNA follows: TGTGCCAGCAGGTTATCGACAGGGGGCTTACACAATGAGCAGTTCTTC. This encodes CASRLSTGGLHNEQFF. The V gene is TRBV27, the J gene TRBJ2-1; 10 bases map to TRBD1. The CDR3 contains 16 residues. Germline loops: CDR1 MNHEY, CDR2 SMNVEV (reference sequence).

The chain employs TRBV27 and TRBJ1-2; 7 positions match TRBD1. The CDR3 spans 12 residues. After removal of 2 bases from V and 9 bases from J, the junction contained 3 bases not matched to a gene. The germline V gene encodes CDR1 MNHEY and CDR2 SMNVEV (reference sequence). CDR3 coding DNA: TGTGCCAGCAGTTTACTAGGGGGCAGCTACACCTTC. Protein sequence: CASSLLGGSYTF.